A single sample gave rise to the 26 T cell receptor beta chains below, sequenced in a study of blood T cell repertoires in COVID-19. The repertoire was sequenced with immunoSEQ multiplex PCR; TCRdb's copy has only in-frame clones and lacks some. In the table there are around 120,000 clones, about four fifths of which are singletons. Input material: peripheral blood. These receptors were obtained from a man older than 75 with active or convalescent COVID-19.

This clone appeared a single time. The chain combines TRBV18 with TRBJ1-5, with TRBD1 matching over 8 bases. J gave up 4 bases and V 4 bases, and 6 bases lay outside the gene matches. Germline V gives CDR1 KGHSH, CDR2 LQKENI. The CDR3 sequence is 15 residues long. CDR3 coding DNA: TGTGCCAGCTCACAAATGACAGGGGATAATCAGCCCCAGCATTTT. This gives the protein CASSQMTGDNQPQHF.

The chain joins TRBV28 to TRBJ1-6, with a weak D call TRBD1 (6 bases). From germline, CDR1 is MDHEN and CDR2 SYDVKM. Trimming cost V 8 bases and J 7 bases, with 15 bases left between them. The CDR3 is 14 residues long. The CDR3 loop is CASGLGQPNSPLHF. CDR3 bases: TGTGCCAGCGGGCTCGGACAGCCCAATTCACCCCTCCACTTT.

The V call is TRBV4-3, the J call TRBJ1-2; D is possibly TRBD1 (5 bases). Germline V gene sequence: CDR1 LGHNA, CDR2 YSLEER. V gave up 0 bases and J gave up 7 bases, with 12 bases separating them. The CDR3 has 14 residues. CDR3 in amino acids: CASSQDNRFGGYTF. The CDR3 DNA is TGCGCCAGCAGCCAAGATAACAGGTTCGGTGGCTACACCTTC.

Regarding this clone: Other DNA sequences within the sample encode an identical CDR3. This chain links TRBV9 with TRBJ2-7; D unresolved. Trimming stripped 2 bases from V and 3 bases from J, with 9 bases between. This CDR3 has 13 amino acids. The germline gives CDR1 SGDLS, CDR2 YYNGEE. This CDR3 reads CASSVSQNYEQYF. As DNA, the CDR3 is TGTGCCAGCAGCGTGTCGCAGAACTACGAGCAGTACTTC. Based on the CDR3 plus reference TRBV9 and TRBJ2-7, the full variable domain is DSGVTQTPKHLITATGQRVTLRCSPRSGDLSVYWYQQSLDQGLQFLIQYYNGEERAKGNILERFSAQQFPDLHSELNLSSLELGDSALYFCASSVSQNYEQYFGPGTRLTVT.

The chain uses TRBV24-1 and TRBJ1-5; the match to TRBD1 covers 9 bases. The trim removed 4 bases at V and 1 base at J, leaving 1 base unmatched. This CDR3 is built from 15 residues. The germline V gene encodes CDR1 KGHDR and CDR2 SFDVKD. The CDR3 protein is CATSDGQGSNQPQHF. Here the CDR3 DNA reads TGTGCCACCAGTGACGGACAGGGGAGCAATCAGCCCCAGCATTTT.

V usage is TRBV19 and J usage is TRBJ1-1; D gene uncertain. Germline V gives CDR1 LNHDA, CDR2 SQIVND (reference sequence). The CDR3 totals 13 residues. V was shortened by 4 bases and J by 5 bases, with 11 bases between the two germline ends. The CDR3 here is CASSRERWTEAFF. CDR3 sequence (DNA): TGTGCCAGTAGTAGGGAGAGGTGGACTGAAGCTTTCTTT. The full variable domain, with the rest looked up from reference TRBV19 and TRBJ1-1, is DGGITQSPKYLFRKEGQNVTLSCEQNLNHDAMYWYRQDPGQGLRLIYYSQIVNDFQKGDIAEGYSVSREKKESFPLTVTSAQKNPTAFYLCASSRERWTEAFFGQGTRLTVV.

In this sample, this clone turned up once. The chain is built from TRBV30 and TRBJ2-3, with D possibly being TRBD2 (6 bases). Deletions cut 0 bases from V and 4 bases from J, with 14 bases between. Germline CDR1 GTSNPN, CDR2 SVGIG (reference sequence). There are 15 residues in the CDR3. CDR3 protein: CAWSVGGSGADTQYF. The CDR3, as DNA: TGTGCCTGGAGTGTAGGAGGGTCCGGGGCAGATACGCAGTATTTT.

A few counts support this clone. The chain carries TRBV28 and TRBJ1-3; D might be TRBD1 (5 bases). The V end lost 5 bases, the J end lost 1 base, and 18 bases lay between the germline ends. The CDR3 totals 17 residues. From germline, CDR1 is MDHEN and CDR2 SYDVKM. The DNA of the CDR3 is TGTGCCAGCAGTGGCGGGGCTTTAATTGCTTCTGGAAACACCATATATTTT. Its translation is CASSGGALIASGNTIYF.

This clone has ten or more counts. This sequence joins TRBV3-1 (or the pseudogene TRBV3-2) and TRBJ2-2; D is perhaps TRBD2 (5 bases). The CDR3 runs to 15 residues. With 5 bases removed from V and 4 bases from J, the gap between germline ends came to 14 bases. From germline, CDR1 is LGHDT and CDR2 YNNKEL (reference sequence). The CDR3 here is CASSETRSGTGELFF. The CDR3 DNA sequence: TGTGCCAGCAGCGAGACTCGAAGCGGCACCGGGGAGCTGTTTTTT.

The genes are TRBV29-1 and TRBJ2-5, with 12 nucleotides matching TRBD1. The CDR3 extends over 15 amino acids. Germline CDR1 SQVTM, CDR2 ANQGSEA. V lost 7 bases and J lost 5; bases outside the gene matches: 11. DNA of the CDR3: TGCAGCGGAAAAGGGACAGGGGGCGCGACGGAGACCCAGTACTTC. Translating it yields CSGKGTGGATETQYF.

V usage is TRBV6-2 or TRBV6-3 and J usage is TRBJ1-1, with TRBD1 as a possible D gene (5 bases). Trimming took 2 bases from V and 4 from J, leaving 11 bases between them. The CDR3 sequence is 14 residues long. The V gene's germline CDR1 is MNHEY and CDR2 SVGEGT. The CDR3 nucleotides read TGTGCCAGCAGTTACGGGGCGGGGCCCACTGAAGCTTTCTTT. Amino acid sequence: CASSYGAGPTEAFF.

The chain uses TRBV5-1 and TRBJ1-2; 8 bases align to TRBD1. The CDR3 length is 14 residues. Germline trimming cut 0 bases from V and 8 bases from J; bases unmatched to any gene: 6. CDR1 is SGHRS, CDR2 YFSETQ, per germline. The CDR3 loop reads CASSLAQQGEGYTF. CDR3 nucleotides: TGCGCCAGCAGCTTGGCCCAACAGGGGGAAGGCTACACCTTC.

The chain links TRBV9 to TRBJ2-7, with 7 bases aligning to TRBD1. The germline V gene has CDR1 SGDLS and CDR2 YYNGEE. This CDR3 has 12 residues. Trimming cost V 4 bases and J 6 bases; bases outside gene matches: 4. The CDR3 DNA reads as TGTGCCAGCAGCCCAGCAGGGGGCGAGCAGTACTTC. This gives the protein CASSPAGGEQYF.

The chain links TRBV27 to TRBJ2-3, with a weak D call TRBD1 (5 bases). Trimming took off 5 bases at V and 9 bases at J, with 12 bases between the two ends. CDR3 size: 12 residues. Germline V gives CDR1 MNHEY, CDR2 SMNVEV (reference sequence). CDR3 coding DNA: TGTGCCAGCAGTCTGGTGGGGCGAACGCAGTATTTT. Protein sequence: CASSLVGRTQYF.

The gene calls are TRBV5-1 and TRBJ2-2; a weak D match, TRBD2 (6 bases). The CDR3 has 16 residues. V was shortened by 4 bases and J by 5 bases, with 18 bases between the two germline ends. Germline V gene lookup returns CDR1 SGHRS and CDR2 YFSETQ. DNA for the CDR3: TGCGCCAGCAGCCCCCGGGACCCCGGAGGGACCGGGGAGCTGTTTTTT. As protein: CASSPRDPGGTGELFF.

Turning to this clone: The identical CDR3 is also encoded by other nucleotide sequences in the sample. This rearrangement joins TRBV10-3 to TRBJ2-3; TRBD2 is a possible D gene (5 bases). Germline lookup yields CDR1 ENHRY and CDR2 SYGVKD. With 6 bases removed from V and 1 base from J, the gap between germline ends came to 5 bases. This CDR3 is 12 amino acids long. CDR3: CAISGGTDTQYF. In DNA, the CDR3 is TGTGCCATCAGCGGGGGCACAGATACGCAGTATTTT.

This chain links TRBV7-9 with TRBJ1-2; 12 bases line up with TRBD1. Trimming removed 5 bases from V and 5 bases from J; junction bases left unmatched: 12. Germline V gene data show CDR1 as SEHNR and CDR2 as FQNEAQ (reference sequence). The CDR3 covers 17 residues. The CDR3 coding sequence is TGTGCCAGCAGCGTCCGGGACAGGGGGCTTATAGGGTATGGCTACACCTTC. Translated, it gives CASSVRDRGLIGYGYTF.

The chain couples TRBV5-8 to TRBJ1-1; D ambiguous. The germline CDR1 and CDR2 sequences are SGHTS and YDEGEE. The CDR3 consists of 14 residues. Trimming left V 4 bases short and J 4 bases short, with 14 bases between. CDR3 in DNA: TGTGCCAGCAGCGTACTGACATTGGGCACTGAAGCTTTCTTT. It specifies CASSVLTLGTEAFF.

A few counts support this clone. The J gene is TRBJ1-2, the V gene TRBV9, with 8 bases fitting TRBD1. This CDR3 has 15 amino acids. Germline V gene lookup returns CDR1 SGDLS and CDR2 YYNGEE. V was pared by 3 bases and J by 2 bases, with 6 bases of the junction left unmatched. The CDR3 here is CASSDGDRLNYGYTF. CDR3 coding DNA: TGTGCCAGCAGCGATGGGGACAGGCTGAACTATGGCTACACCTTC. Filled out from reference TRBV9 and TRBJ1-2, the complete variable domain reads DSGVTQTPKHLITATGQRVTLRCSPRSGDLSVYWYQQSLDQGLQFLIQYYNGEERAKGNILERFSAQQFPDLHSELNLSSLELGDSALYFCASSDGDRLNYGYTFGSGTRLTVV.

V is TRBV14 and J is TRBJ2-7; TRBD1 agrees at 7 bases. The J segment lost 2 bases and the V segment lost 6 bases, leaving 7 bases of the junction unmatched. Germline V lookup: CDR1 SGHDN, CDR2 FVKESK. The CDR3 is made up of 14 amino acids. The CDR3 DNA follows: TGTGCCAGCAGTCGACAGGGACCACCCTACGAGCAGTACTTC. It encodes CASSRQGPPYEQYF.

This clone has just one count. This chain links TRBV10-3 with TRBJ1-5, with D perhaps matching TRBD1 (5 bases). The germline gives CDR1 ENHRY, CDR2 SYGVKD. Trimming removed 2 bases at V and 6 bases at J, with 8 bases between. There are 13 residues in the CDR3. The CDR3 bases are TGTGCCATCAGTGAGGGCGGGGCTCAGCCCCAGCATTTT. It specifies CAISEGGAQPQHF.

The V and J genes are TRBV4-1 and TRBJ1-4, with TRBD1 as a possible D gene (6 bases). Germline V gene sequence: CDR1 MGHRA, CDR2 YSYEKL. The CDR3 totals 16 residues. The ends were cut back, 2 bases at V and 3 bases at J, with 13 bases in the middle. The CDR3 bases are TGCGCCAGCAGCCAATCGGGAGGGGGAGCTAATGAAAAACTGTTTTTT. It yields the protein CASSQSGGGANEKLFF.

This clone was counted between two and nine times. The chain uses TRBV15 and TRBJ1-2; TRBD1 matches at 7 bases. From germline, CDR1 is LNHNV and CDR2 YYDKDF (reference sequence). The CDR3 totals 14 residues. V lost 1 base, J lost 2 bases, and 1 base stayed unmatched. In nucleotides, the CDR3 is TGTGCCACCAGCAGAGGACAGGGAAACTATGGCTACACCTTC. This encodes CATSRGQGNYGYTF.

The chain combines TRBV7-3 with TRBJ2-7; tentative D call: TRBD2 (6 bases). CDR3 length: 13 residues. CDR1 and CDR2 (germline): SGHTA, FQGTGA. Trimming shortened V by 3 bases and J by 4 bases, and 10 bases separated the two germline ends. CDR3 sequence: CASSLGLDYEQYF. Written as DNA, the CDR3 is TGTGCCAGCAGCTTGGGACTGGATTACGAGCAGTACTTC.

The rearrangement links TRBV9 to TRBJ1-6; a weak D match, TRBD1 (5 bases). This CDR3 spans 14 amino acids. The V end was cut by 3 bases, the J end by 11 bases, with 15 bases between. Germline assignment: CDR1 SGDLS and CDR2 YYNGEE. CDR3 bases: TGTGCCAGCAGCGACGGACACCTTTTGGCACCCCTCCACTTT. Translated, it gives CASSDGHLLAPLHF. The variable domain in full, completed from reference TRBV9 and TRBJ1-6, reads DSGVTQTPKHLITATGQRVTLRCSPRSGDLSVYWYQQSLDQGLQFLIQYYNGEERAKGNILERFSAQQFPDLHSELNLSSLELGDSALYFCASSDGHLLAPLHFGNGTRLTVT.

The chain recombines TRBV5-4 with TRBJ2-1; 7 positions match TRBD2. The CDR3 length is 16 residues. The germline CDR1 and CDR2 sequences are SGHNT and YYREEE (reference sequence). V dropped 0 bases and J dropped 4; count of bases not matched to a gene: 7. The CDR3 DNA reads TGTGCCAGCAGCTTGGTTGGGGGAGCGGGATACAATGAGCAGTTCTTC. Its protein is CASSLVGGAGYNEQFF. The whole variable domain, filled in from reference TRBV5-4 and TRBJ2-1, reads ETGVTQSPTHLIKTRGQQVTLRCSSQSGHNTVSWYQQALGQGPQFIFQYYREEENGRGNFPPRFSGLQFPNYSSELNVNALELDDSALYLCASSLVGGAGYNEQFFGPGTRLTVL.